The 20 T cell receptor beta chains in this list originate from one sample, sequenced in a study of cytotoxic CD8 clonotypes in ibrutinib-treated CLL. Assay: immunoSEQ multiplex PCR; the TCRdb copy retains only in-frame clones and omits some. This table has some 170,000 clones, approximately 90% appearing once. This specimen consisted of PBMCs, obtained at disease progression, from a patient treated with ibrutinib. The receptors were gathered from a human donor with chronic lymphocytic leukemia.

The CDR3 DNA reads TGTGCCAGCAGACGAACAGATACGCAGTATTTT. Protein product: CASRRTDTQYF. The J gene is TRBJ2-3, the V gene TRBV11-3; D remains ambiguous. The CDR3 extends over 11 amino acids. In germline, CDR1 is SGHNT, CDR2 YENEEA. V lost 6 bases and J lost 3, with 4 bases in between.

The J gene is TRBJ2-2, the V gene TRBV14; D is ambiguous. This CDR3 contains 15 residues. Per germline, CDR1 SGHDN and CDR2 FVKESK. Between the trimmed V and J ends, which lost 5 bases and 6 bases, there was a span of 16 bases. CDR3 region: CASSSLGFLSGELFF. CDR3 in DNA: TGTGCCAGCAGCTCCCTTGGGTTTCTCTCCGGGGAGCTGTTTTTT.

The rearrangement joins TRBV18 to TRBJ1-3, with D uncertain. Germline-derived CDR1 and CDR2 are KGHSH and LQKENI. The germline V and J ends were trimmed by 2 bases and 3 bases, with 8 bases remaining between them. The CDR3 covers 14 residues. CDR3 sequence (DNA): TGTGCCAGCTCACCAGGGAACTATGGAAACACCATATATTTT. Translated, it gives CASSPGNYGNTIYF.

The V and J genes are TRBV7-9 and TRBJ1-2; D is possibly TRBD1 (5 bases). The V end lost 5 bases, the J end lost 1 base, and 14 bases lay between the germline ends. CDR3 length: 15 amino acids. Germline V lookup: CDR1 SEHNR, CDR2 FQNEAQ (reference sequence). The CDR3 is CASSPNTGGNYGYTF. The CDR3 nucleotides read TGTGCCAGCAGCCCAAATACCGGGGGTAACTATGGCTACACCTTC.

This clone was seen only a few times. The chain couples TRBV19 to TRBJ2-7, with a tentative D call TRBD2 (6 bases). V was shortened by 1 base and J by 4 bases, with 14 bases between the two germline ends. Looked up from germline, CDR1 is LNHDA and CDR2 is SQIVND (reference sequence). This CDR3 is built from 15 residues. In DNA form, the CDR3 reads TGTGCCAGTAGTATAGCGGAGACTAGTATGTACGAGCAGTACTTC. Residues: CASSIAETSMYEQYF.

Here the CDR3 DNA reads TGTGCCAGCAGTGAGTTCCGCCAACAGAACACCGGGGAGCTGTTTTTT. Encoded protein: CASSEFRQQNTGELFF. The chain is built from TRBV6-4 and TRBJ2-2; no firm D call. Germline V gene data show CDR1 as MRHNA and CDR2 as SNTAGT. V was shortened by 3 bases and J by 1 base, with 12 bases between the two germline ends. The CDR3 sequence is 16 residues long.

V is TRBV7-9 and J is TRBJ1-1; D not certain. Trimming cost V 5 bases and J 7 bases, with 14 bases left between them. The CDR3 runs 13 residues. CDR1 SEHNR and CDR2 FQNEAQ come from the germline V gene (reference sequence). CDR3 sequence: CASSPTGNIEAFF. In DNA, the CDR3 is TGTGCCAGCAGCCCTACGGGGAATATTGAAGCTTTCTTT.

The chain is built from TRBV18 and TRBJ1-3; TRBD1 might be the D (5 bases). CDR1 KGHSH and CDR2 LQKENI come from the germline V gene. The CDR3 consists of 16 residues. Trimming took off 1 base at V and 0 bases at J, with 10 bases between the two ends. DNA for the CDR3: TGTGCCAGCTCACCACAGGGGTCGAGCTCTGGAAACACCATATATTTT. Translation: CASSPQGSSSGNTIYF. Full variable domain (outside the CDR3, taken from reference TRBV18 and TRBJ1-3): NAGVMQNPRHLVRRRGQEARLRCSPMKGHSHVYWYRQLPEEGLKFMVYLQKENIIDESGMPKERFSAEFPKEGPSILRIQQVVRGDSAAYFCASSPQGSSSGNTIYFGEGSWLTVV.

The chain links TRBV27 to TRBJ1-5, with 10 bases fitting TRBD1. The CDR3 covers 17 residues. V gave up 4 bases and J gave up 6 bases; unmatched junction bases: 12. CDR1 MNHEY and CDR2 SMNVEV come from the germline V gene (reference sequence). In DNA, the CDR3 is TGTGCCAGCAGTTCTGAAGGACCGGGACAGGGGCTTCAGCCCCAGCATTTT. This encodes CASSSEGPGQGLQPQHF.

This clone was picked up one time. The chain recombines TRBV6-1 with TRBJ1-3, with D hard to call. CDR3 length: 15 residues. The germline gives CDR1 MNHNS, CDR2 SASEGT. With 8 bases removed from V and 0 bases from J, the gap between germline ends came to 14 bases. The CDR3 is CASQSDFYSGNTIYF. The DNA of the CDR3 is TGTGCCAGCCAGTCGGACTTCTACTCTGGAAACACCATATATTTT.

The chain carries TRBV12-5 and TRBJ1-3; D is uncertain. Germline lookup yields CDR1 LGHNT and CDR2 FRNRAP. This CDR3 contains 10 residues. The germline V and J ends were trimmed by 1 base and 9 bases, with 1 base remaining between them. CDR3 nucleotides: TGTGCTAGTGGTTTGGCCACCATATATTTT. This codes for CASGLATIYF.

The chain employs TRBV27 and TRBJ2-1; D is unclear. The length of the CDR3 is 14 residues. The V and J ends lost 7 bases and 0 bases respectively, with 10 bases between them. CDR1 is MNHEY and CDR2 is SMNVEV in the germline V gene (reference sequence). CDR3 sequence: CASTDWASYNEQFF. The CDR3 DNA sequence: TGTGCCAGCACAGACTGGGCCTCCTACAATGAGCAGTTCTTC.

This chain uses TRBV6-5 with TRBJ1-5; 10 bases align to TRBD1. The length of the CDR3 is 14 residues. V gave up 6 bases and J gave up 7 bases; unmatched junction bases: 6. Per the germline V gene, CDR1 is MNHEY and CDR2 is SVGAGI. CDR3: CASSRGTGVQPQHF. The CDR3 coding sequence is TGTGCCAGCAGCCGAGGGACAGGGGTACAGCCCCAGCATTTT.

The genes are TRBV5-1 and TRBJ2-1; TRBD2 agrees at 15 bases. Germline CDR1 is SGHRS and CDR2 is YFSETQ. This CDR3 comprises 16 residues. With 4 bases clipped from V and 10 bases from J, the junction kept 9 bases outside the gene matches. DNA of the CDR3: TGCGCCAGCAGCCGCGGACTAGCGGGAGGGCCTTTAGAGCAGTTCTTC. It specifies CASSRGLAGGPLEQFF.

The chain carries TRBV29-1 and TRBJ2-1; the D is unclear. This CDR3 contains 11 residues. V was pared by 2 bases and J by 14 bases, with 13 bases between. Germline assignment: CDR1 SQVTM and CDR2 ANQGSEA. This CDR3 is CSVEQYPWEFF. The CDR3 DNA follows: TGCAGCGTTGAACAGTACCCATGGGAGTTCTTC.

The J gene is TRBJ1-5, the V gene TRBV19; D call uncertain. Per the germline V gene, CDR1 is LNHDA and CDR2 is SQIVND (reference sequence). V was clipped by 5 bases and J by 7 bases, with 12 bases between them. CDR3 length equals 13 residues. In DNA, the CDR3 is TGTGCCAGTAGTCTACCGTTTTACCAGCCCCAGCATTTT. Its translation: CASSLPFYQPQHF.

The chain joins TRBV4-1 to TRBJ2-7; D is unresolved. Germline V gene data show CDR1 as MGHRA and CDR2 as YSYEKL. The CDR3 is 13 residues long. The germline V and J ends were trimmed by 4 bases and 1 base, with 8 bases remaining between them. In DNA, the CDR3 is TGCGCCAGCAGCCCCACACAATCCTACGAGCAGTACTTC. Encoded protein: CASSPTQSYEQYF.

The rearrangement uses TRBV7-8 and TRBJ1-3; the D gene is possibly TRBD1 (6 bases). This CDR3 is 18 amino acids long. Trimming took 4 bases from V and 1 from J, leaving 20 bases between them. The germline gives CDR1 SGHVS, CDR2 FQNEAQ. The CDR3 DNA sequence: TGTGCCAGCAGCTGGGGCCGACAACAGGGTAGTTCTGGAAACACCATATATTTT. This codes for CASSWGRQQGSSGNTIYF.

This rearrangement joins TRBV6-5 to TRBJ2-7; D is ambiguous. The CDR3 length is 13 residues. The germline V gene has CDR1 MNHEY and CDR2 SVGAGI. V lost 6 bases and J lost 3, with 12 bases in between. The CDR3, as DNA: TGTGCCAGCAGGACCGATGCGAGCTACGAGCAGTACTTC. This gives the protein CASRTDASYEQYF.

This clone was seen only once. CDR3 residues: CAWNRGGSNQPQHF. The CDR3, as DNA: TGTGCCTGGAATCGGGGGGGTAGCAATCAGCCCCAGCATTTT. This chain uses TRBV30 with TRBJ1-5; TRBD1 might be the D (5 bases). The CDR3 contains 14 residues. CDR1 and CDR2 (germline): GTSNPN, SVGIG (reference sequence). Trimming took 4 bases from V and 0 from J, leaving 10 bases between them.